This record looks at one T cell receptor beta chain sequence and its context. Its specificity is unknown. The CDR3 totals 15 residues. Germline V gene data show CDR1 as KGHSH and CDR2 as LQKENI. The V end was cut by 0 bases, the J end by 6 bases, with 9 bases between. Method: immunoSEQ multiplex PCR; TCRdb's copy keeps in-frame clones and lacks some. This sample has about 82,000 clones, with roughly 92% found just once. The data originate from a study of OX40 agonist ivuxolimab in advanced cancers. Study results and limitations: Some of the nonresponding patients also showed low levels of normalized T-cell clonal expansion. Expanded clones were, on average, more numerous among CD8+ T cells than CD4+.

This specimen was CD4+ or CD8+ T cells sorted from blood, taken in a trial of the OX40 agonist ivuxolimab. The TCR sequence derives from an adult with an advanced solid tumor such as melanoma, head and neck, liver or kidney cancer. This sequence joins TRBV18 and TRBJ1-6; a weak D match, TRBD1 (6 bases). The CDR3 protein is CASSPPQGSNSPLHF. As DNA, the CDR3 is TGTGCCAGCTCACCACCACAGGGTTCTAATTCACCCCTCCACTTT.